The TCR beta chain described here comes from a study of blood T cells in healthy people across ages. Study summary: The template switching approach captured approximately one barcoded beta molecule for every two T cells. Overall study results and limits: Older age coincided with a roughly linear decline in TCR beta diversity per million T cells. Estimates of total diversity, which came from one million sequenced T cells, were considered to be underestimates.

A second PCR, run for about 7 to 11 cycles, used a sample-barcoded 5' primer plus a J-beta primer mix. Unique molecular identifiers of 12 random nucleotides labeled each cDNA. In TCRdb, the 5' RACE reads were re-called with MiXCR into one record per CDR3 protein. The table shows under 950,000 distinct CDR3 sequences, with about a fifth occurring only once. This clonotype was counted a few times. Antigen: not known. The CDR3 contains 12 residues. The germline CDR1 and CDR2 sequences are SGHRS and YFSETQ. V shed 4 bases and J shed 8 bases, with 12 bases lying between them. V usage is TRBV5-1 and J usage is TRBJ1-2; no definite D call. Material for sequencing was blood. The receptor was derived from a man in his sixties or seventies in good health. The chain's CDR3 is CASSPSDLGYTF. The CDR3 DNA sequence: TGCGCCAGCAGCCCGTCCGACTTGGGCTACACCTTC.